These T cell receptor beta chains were read from a single sample in a study of T cell responses to AZD1222 COVID-19 vaccine. The method was immunoSEQ multiplex PCR; TCRdb's version includes in-frame clones alone and lacks a portion of them. The table records 180,000 or so clones, about 95% of them present only once. The sequenced sample was peripheral blood, obtained on day 0 of AZD1222 vaccination. These receptors all come from an adult in good health. Each CDR3 is given with its conserved first and last residue. D genes are given only for firm matches. Rows give clone size only sometimes, using once, few, many, or a class for an expanded clone.

D	size	V	length	J	CDR3	DNA
TRBD1	.	TRBV14	15	TRBJ1-2	CASSLSRTGGGGYTF	TGTGCCAGCAGCCTTAGCCGGACAGGGGGCGGTGGCTACACCTTC
.	once	TRBV5-1	17	TRBJ1-3	CASSLGGALGSGNTIYF	TGCGCCAGCAGCTTGGGAGGGGCCCTAGGCTCTGGAAACACCATATATTTT
.	.	TRBV27	13	TRBJ2-7	CASSFVPAYEQYF	TGTGCCAGCAGTTTCGTCCCCGCCTACGAGCAGTACTTC
TRBD2	.	TRBV27	15	TRBJ2-7	CASSLSGNGRYEQYF	TGTGCCAGCAGTTTAAGCGGGAACGGGCGGTACGAGCAGTACTTC
.	.	TRBV30	16	TRBJ1-1	CAWSNWPAQMNTEAFF	TGTGCCTGGAGTAATTGGCCGGCCCAAATGAACACTGAAGCTTTCTTT
TRBD1	.	TRBV6-5	16	TRBJ1-4	CASSFLGQGRMEKLFF	TGTGCCAGCAGTTTCCTCGGACAGGGGAGGATGGAAAAACTGTTTTTT
.	once	TRBV5-1	16	TRBJ2-3	CASSSAPGVPTDTQYF	TGCGCCAGCAGCTCGGCCCCAGGGGTCCCCACAGATACGCAGTATTTT
TRBD1	.	TRBV18	14	TRBJ2-7	CASSVGQGRGEQYF	TGTGCCAGCTCGGTGGGACAGGGTCGAGGCGAGCAGTACTTC
.	.	TRBV30	13	TRBJ1-2	CAWSVMENYGYTF	TGTGCCTGGAGTGTCATGGAGAACTATGGCTACACCTTC
.	once	TRBV5-6	16	TRBJ1-4	CASSLAVHQPEEKLFF	TGTGCCAGCAGCTTGGCGGTGCATCAGCCCGAGGAAAAACTGTTTTTT
.	.	TRBV5-5	13	TRBJ1-4	CATGKRANEKLFF	TGTGCCACAGGGAAACGGGCTAATGAAAAACTGTTTTTT
TRBD1	.	TRBV5-5	15	TRBJ1-5	CASSLKQGAGQPQHF	TGTGCCAGCAGCTTGAAACAGGGGGCAGGCCAGCCCCAGCATTTT
TRBD1	.	TRBV5-1	15	TRBJ2-7	CASSSGTASSYEQYF	TGCGCCAGCAGCTCCGGGACAGCGAGCTCCTACGAGCAGTACTTC
.	.	TRBV7-9	17	TRBJ1-3	CASSLAAQGLSGNTIYF	TGTGCCAGCAGCTTAGCGGCGCAGGGGCTTTCCGGAAACACCATATATTTT
TRBD2	.	TRBV5-1	17	TRBJ2-2	CASSLASLAGNTGELFF	TGCGCCAGCAGCTTGGCCTCACTAGCGGGGAACACCGGGGAGCTGTTTTTT
.	.	TRBV5-5	14	TRBJ1-4	CASSKRASDEKLFF	TGTGCCAGCAGCAAGAGGGCCTCGGACGAAAAACTGTTTTTT
TRBD1	.	TRBV2	14	TRBJ1-6	CATYRGMGDSPLHF	TGTGCCACTTACAGGGGAATGGGAGATTCACCCCTCCACTTT
TRBD1	.	TRBV29-1	12	TRBJ1-4	CSAGQGAEKLFF	TGCAGCGCCGGACAGGGGGCTGAAAAACTGTTTTTT
TRBD2	.	TRBV5-4	15	TRBJ2-1	CASSPGTSGMNEQFF	TGTGCCAGCAGCCCCGGGACTAGCGGGATGAATGAGCAGTTCTTC
.	.	TRBV5-4	17	TRBJ2-1	CASSSGQTRPDYNEQFF	TGTGCCAGCAGCTCGGGTCAGACTAGGCCAGACTACAATGAGCAGTTCTTC